Included here is one TCR beta chain sequence, with context. The data were produced by immunoSEQ multiplex PCR, yet TCRdb's version contains in-frame clones alone and is incomplete. The sample records 250,000 to 350,000 clones, 65% to 85% being singletons. This entry comes from a study of cytotoxic CD8 clonotypes in ibrutinib-treated CLL. Across the whole study: On average, around 89,000 productive rearrangements and 200,000 to 300,000 productive templates per sample.

Germline loops: CDR1 SGHRS, CDR2 YFSETQ. This CDR3 comprises 16 residues. Between the trimmed V and J ends, which lost 0 bases and 5 bases, there was a span of 12 bases. This TCR was recovered from a human donor with chronic lymphocytic leukemia. This chain uses TRBV5-1 with TRBJ1-6; D gene ambiguous. The sequences come from PBMCs, collected at disease progression, from a patient treated with ibrutinib. CDR3 amino acids: CASSLGRGSNNSPLHF. The CDR3 coding sequence is TGCGCCAGCAGCTTGGGACGAGGGTCGAATAATTCACCCCTCCACTTT.